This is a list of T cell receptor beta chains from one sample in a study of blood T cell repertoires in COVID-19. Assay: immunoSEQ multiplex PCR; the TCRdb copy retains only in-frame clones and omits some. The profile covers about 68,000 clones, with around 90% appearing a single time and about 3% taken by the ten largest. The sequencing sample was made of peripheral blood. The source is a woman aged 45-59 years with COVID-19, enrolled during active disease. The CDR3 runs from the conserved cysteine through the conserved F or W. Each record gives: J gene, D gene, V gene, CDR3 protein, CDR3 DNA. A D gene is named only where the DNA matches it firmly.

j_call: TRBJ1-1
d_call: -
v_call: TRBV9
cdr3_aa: CASSGVLGGRTEAFF
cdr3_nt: TGTGCCAGCAGCGGAGTCTTGGGGGGACGGACTGAAGCTTTCTTT

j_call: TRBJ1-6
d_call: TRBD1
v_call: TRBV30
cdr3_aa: CAWAGTGESPLHF
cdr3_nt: TGTGCCTGGGCCGGGACAGGGGAATCACCCCTCCACTTT

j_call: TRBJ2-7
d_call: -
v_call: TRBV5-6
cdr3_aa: CASSLLGTYEQYF
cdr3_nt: TGTGCCAGCAGCTTGCTGGGCACCTACGAGCAGTACTTC

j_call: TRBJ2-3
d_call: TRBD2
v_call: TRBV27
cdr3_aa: CASSSPSGRATDTQYF
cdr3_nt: TGTGCCAGCAGTTCCCCTTCCGGGAGGGCCACAGATACGCAGTATTTT

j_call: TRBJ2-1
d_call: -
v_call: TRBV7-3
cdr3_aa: CASSFAGFDEQFF
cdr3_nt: TGTGCCAGCAGCTTTGCAGGGTTTGATGAGCAGTTCTTC

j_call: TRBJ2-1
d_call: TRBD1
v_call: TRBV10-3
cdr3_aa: CAIRATGQSYNEQFF
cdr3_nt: TGTGCCATCAGAGCAACGGGACAGTCCTACAATGAGCAGTTCTTC

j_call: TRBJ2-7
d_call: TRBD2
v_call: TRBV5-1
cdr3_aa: CASSLGLAGREQYF
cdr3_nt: TGCGCCAGCAGTCTGGGACTAGCGGGACGCGAGCAGTACTTC

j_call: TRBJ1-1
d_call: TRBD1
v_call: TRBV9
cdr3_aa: CASSETGQVNTEAFF
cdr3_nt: TGTGCCAGCAGTGAGACTGGACAGGTGAACACTGAAGCTTTCTTT

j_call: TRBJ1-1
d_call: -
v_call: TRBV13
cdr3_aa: CASSTGGRGNTEAFF
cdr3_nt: TGTGCCAGCAGCACAGGAGGCAGGGGGAACACTGAAGCTTTCTTT

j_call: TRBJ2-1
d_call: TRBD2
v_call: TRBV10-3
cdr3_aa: CAISDSTSGYNEQFF
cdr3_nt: TGTGCCATCAGTGACTCGACTAGCGGCTACAATGAGCAGTTCTTC